This T cell receptor beta chain originates from a study of control samples from healthy donors and cancer patients. Sequenced by immunoSEQ multiplex PCR; TCRdb stores in-frame clones only, minus some. The sample contains about 140,000 clones, around 92% of which appear only once. Germline V CDR1 and CDR2: MDHEN, SYDVKM. Germline trimming cut 8 bases from V and 7 bases from J; bases unmatched to any gene: 6. The CDR3 consists of 12 residues. The receptor was isolated from a man aged 25 to 40 in good health. The sequenced sample consisted of blood. The V gene is TRBV28, the J gene TRBJ1-2, with 8 bases that match TRBD1. CDR3 bases: TGTGCCAGCCTTGCAGGGGGCTCTGGCTACACCTTC. It encodes CASLAGGSGYTF.